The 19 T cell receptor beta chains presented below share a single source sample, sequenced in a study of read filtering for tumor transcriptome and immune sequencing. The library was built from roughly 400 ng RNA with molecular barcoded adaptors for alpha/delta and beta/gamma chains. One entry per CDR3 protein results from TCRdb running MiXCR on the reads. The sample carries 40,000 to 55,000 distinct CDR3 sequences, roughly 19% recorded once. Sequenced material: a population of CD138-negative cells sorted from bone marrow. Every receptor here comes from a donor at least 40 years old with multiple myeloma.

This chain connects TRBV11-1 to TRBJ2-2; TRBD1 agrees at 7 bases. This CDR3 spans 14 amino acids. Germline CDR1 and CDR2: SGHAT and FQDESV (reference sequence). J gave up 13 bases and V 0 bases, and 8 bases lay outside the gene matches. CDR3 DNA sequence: TGTGCCAGCAGCTTAGCTGGGACAGCCCTAGGGCTGTTTTTT. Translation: CASSLAGTALGLFF. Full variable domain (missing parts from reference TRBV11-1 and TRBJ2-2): EAEVAQSPRYKITEKSQAVAFWCDPISGHATLYWYRQILGQGPELLVQFQDESVVDDSQLPKDRFSAERLKGVDSTLKIQPAELGDSAMYLCASSLAGTALGLFFGEGSRLTVL.

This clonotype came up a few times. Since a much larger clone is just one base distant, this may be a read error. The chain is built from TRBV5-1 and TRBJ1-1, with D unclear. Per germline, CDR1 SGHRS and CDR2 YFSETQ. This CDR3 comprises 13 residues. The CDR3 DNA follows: TGCGCCAGCAGCTTGGAGGGATGGACTGCAGCTTTCTTT. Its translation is CASSLEGWTAAFF. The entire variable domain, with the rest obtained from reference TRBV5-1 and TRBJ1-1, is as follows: KAGVTQTPRYLIKTRGQQVTLSCSPISGHRSVSWYQQTPGQGLQFLFEYFSETQRNKGNFPGRFSGRQFSNSRSEMNVSTLELGDSALYLCASSLEGWTAAFFGQGTRLTVV.

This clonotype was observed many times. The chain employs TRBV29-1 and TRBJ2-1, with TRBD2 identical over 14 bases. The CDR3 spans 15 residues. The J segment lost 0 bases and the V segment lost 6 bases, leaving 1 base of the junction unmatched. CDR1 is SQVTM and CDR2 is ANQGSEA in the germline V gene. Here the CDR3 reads CSVGTSGSSYNEQFF. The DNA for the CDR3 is TGCAGCGTGGGGACTAGCGGGAGCTCCTACAATGAGCAGTTCTTC.

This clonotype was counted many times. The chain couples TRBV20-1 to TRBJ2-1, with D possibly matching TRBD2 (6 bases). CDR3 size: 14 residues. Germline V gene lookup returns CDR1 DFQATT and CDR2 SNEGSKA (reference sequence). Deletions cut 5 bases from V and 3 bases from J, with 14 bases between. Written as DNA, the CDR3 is TGCAGTGCTTGGGACTCCTCGGACTACAATGAGCAGTTCTTC. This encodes CSAWDSSDYNEQFF.

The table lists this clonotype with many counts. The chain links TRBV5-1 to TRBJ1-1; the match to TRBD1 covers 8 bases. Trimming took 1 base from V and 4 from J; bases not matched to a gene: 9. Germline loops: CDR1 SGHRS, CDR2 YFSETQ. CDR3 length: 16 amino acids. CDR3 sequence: CASSLQRQGRSTEAFF. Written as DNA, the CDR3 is TGCGCCAGCAGCTTGCAGCGACAGGGGAGGAGCACTGAAGCTTTCTTT.

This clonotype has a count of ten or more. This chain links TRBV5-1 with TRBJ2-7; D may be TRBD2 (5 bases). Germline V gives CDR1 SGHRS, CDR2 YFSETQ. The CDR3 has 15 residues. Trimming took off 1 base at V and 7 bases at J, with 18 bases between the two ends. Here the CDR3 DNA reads TGCGCCAGCAGCTTGTCGGCAACGGGCGGGTGGGAGCAGTACTTC. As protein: CASSLSATGGWEQYF.

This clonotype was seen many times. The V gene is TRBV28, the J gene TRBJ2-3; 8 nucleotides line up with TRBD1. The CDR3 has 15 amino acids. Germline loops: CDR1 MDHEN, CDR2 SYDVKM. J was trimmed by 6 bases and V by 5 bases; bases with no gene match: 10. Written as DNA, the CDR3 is TGTGCCAGCAGTATGGGGACAGGTTATAGGGATACGCAGTATTTT. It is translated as CASSMGTGYRDTQYF.

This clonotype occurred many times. The CDR3 region has the DNA TGTGCCTGGAATACGAAGGGTTTTTCCTACAATGAGCAGTTCTTC. Translating it yields CAWNTKGFSYNEQFF. The chain uses TRBV30 and TRBJ2-1, with unresolved D. V was trimmed by 4 bases and J by 1 base, leaving 14 bases between them. Germline V gene lookup returns CDR1 GTSNPN and CDR2 SVGIG (reference sequence). The CDR3 consists of 15 residues.

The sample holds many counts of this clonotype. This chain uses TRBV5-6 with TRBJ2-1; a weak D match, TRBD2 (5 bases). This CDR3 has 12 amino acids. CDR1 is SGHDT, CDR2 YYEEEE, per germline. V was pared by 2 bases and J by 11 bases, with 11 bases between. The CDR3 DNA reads TGTGCCAGCAGCTTATCGGACTTTAAGCAGTTCTTC. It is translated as CASSLSDFKQFF.

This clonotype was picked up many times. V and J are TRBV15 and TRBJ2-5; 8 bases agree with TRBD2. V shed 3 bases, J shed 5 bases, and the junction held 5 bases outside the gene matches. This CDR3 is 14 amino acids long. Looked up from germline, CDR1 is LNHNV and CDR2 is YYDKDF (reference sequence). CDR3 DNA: TGTGCCACCAGCAGGGCGGGAGGTGTGGAGACCCAGTACTTC. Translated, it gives CATSRAGGVETQYF. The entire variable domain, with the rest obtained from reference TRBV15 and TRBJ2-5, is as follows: DAMVIQNPRYQVTQFGKPVTLSCSQTLNHNVMYWYQQKSSQAPKLLFHYYDKDFNNEADTPDNFQSRRPNTSFCFLDIRSPGLGDTAMYLCATSRAGGVETQYFGPGTRLLVL.

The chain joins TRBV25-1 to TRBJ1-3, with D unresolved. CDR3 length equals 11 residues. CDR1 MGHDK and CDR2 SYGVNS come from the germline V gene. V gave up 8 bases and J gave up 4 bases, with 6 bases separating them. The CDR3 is CASSTGNTIYF. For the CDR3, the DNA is TGTGCCAGCTCCACAGGAAACACCATATATTTT.

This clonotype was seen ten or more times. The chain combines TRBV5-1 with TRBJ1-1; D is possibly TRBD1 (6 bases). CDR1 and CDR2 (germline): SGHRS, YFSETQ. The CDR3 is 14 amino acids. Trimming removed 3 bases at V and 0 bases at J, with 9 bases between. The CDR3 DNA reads TGCGCCAGCAGCTGGGGGGCCCTGAACACTGAAGCTTTCTTT. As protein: CASSWGALNTEAFF.

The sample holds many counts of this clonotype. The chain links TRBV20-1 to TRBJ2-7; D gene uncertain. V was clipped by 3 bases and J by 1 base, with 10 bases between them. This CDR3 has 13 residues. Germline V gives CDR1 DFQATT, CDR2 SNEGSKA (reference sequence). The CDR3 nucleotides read TGCAGTGCTAGGGTCGCCCGATCCTACGAGCAGTACTTC. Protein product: CSARVARSYEQYF.

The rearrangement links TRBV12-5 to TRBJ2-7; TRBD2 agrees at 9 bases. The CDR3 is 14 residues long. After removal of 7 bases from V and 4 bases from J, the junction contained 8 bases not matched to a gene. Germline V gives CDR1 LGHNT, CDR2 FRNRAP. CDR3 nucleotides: TGTGCTAGTGCACCGGCTAGCGGGATTTACGAGCAGTACTTC. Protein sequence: CASAPASGIYEQYF.

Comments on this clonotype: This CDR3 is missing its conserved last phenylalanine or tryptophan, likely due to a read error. As DNA, the CDR3 is TGCGGTGCCGACCCGGCGGGACTAGGGGAAAATGAGCAGTTCCTC. It is translated as CGADPAGLGENEQFL. The rearrangement uses TRBV20-1 and TRBJ2-1, with 8 bases matching TRBD2. The CDR3 runs to 15 residues. Germline V CDR1 and CDR2: DFQATT, SNEGSKA (reference sequence).

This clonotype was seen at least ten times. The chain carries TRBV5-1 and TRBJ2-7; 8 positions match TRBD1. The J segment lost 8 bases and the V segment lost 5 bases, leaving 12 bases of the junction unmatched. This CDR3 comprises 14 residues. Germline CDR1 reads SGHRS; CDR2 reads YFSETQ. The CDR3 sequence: CASRSGQVPTQQYF. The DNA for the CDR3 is TGCGCCAGCAGGTCGGGACAGGTCCCTACCCAGCAGTACTTC.

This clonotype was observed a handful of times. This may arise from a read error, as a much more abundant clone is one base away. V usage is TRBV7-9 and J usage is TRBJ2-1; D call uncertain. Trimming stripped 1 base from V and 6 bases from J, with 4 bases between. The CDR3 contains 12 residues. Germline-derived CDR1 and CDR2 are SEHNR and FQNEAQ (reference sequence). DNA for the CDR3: TGTGCCAGCAGCTTAGATAGCAATGAGCAGTTCTTC. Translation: CASSLDSNEQFF.

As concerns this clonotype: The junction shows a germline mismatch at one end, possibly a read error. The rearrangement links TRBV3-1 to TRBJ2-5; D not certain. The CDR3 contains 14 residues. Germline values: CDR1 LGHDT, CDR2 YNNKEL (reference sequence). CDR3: CASSRDLGQGTQYF. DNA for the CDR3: TGTGCCAGCAGCCGAGATTTAGGGCAAGGGACCCAGTACTTC.

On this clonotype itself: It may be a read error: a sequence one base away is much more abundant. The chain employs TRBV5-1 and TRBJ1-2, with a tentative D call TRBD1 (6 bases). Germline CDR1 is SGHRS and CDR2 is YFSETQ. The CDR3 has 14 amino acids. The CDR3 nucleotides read TGCGCCGGCAGCCAGGACACAGGGAACTATGGCTACACCTTC. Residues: CAGSQDTGNYGYTF.